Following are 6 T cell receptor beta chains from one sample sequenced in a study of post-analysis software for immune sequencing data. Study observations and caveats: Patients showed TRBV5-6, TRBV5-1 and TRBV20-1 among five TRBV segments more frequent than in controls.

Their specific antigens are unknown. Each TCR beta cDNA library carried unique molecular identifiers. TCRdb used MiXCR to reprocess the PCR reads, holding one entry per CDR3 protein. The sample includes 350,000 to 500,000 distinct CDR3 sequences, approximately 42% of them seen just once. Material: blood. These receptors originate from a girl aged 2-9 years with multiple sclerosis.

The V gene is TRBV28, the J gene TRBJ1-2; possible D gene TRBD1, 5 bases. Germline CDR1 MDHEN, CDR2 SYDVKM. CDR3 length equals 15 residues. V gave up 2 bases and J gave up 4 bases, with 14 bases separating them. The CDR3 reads CASSLADRGGYGYTF. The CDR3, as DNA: TGTGCCAGCAGTTTAGCCGACCGGGGGGGCTATGGCTACACCTTC.

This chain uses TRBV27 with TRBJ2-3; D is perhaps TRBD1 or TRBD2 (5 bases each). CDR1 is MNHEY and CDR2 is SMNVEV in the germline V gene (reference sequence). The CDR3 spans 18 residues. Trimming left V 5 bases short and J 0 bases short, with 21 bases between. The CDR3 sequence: CASSPPVMTGRSTDTQYF. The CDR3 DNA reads TGTGCCAGCAGTCCACCCGTGATGACGGGGCGGAGCACAGATACGCAGTATTTT.

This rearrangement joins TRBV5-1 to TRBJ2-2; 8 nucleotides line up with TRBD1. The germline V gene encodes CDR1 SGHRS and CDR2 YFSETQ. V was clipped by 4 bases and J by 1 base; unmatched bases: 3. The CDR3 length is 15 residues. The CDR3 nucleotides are TGCGCCAGCAGCCTGACAGGGGAGAACACCGGGGAGCTGTTTTTT. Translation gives CASSLTGENTGELFF.

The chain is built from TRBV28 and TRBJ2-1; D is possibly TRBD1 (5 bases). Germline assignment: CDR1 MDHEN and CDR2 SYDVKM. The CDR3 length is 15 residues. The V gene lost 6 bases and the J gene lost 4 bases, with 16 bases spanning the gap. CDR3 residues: CASSHDSQSYNEQFF. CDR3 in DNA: TGTGCCAGCAGCCACGACAGCCAAAGTTACAATGAGCAGTTCTTC.

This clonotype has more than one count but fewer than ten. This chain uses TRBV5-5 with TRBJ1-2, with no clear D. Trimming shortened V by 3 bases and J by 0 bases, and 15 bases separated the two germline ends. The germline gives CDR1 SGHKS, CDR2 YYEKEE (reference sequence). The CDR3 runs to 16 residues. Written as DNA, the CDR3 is TGTGCCAGCAGCTCCCCTGTCGCGGGCGCTAACTATGGCTACACCTTC. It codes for CASSSPVAGANYGYTF.

As DNA, the CDR3 is TGCAGCGTTGAAGTCCCCGGGACAGGGGGCTTGAATGAGCAGTTCTTC. This encodes CSVEVPGTGGLNEQFF. V is TRBV29-1 and J is TRBJ2-1; 12 bases fit TRBD1. This CDR3 contains 16 residues. J lost 7 bases, V lost 1 base, and 8 bases had no gene match. Germline V gives CDR1 SQVTM, CDR2 ANQGSEA.